This T cell receptor (beta chain) was recorded in a study of blood T cells in healthy people across ages. The CDR3 totals 13 residues. Deletions cut 3 bases from V and 6 bases from J, with 9 bases between. Germline CDR1 and CDR2: KGHSH and LQKENI. Through a sample-barcoded 5' primer and a J-beta primer mix, a second PCR was run for roughly 7 to 11 cycles. Every cDNA molecule bore a tag from a template-switch adaptor containing 12 random nucleotides. TCRdb fed the 5' RACE reads into MiXCR, producing one record per CDR3 protein. Of hundreds of thousands of distinct CDR3 sequences in the sample, more than 25% were seen once. These same records also appear under a second study, on T cells of mothers and their children. From that study: Three mothers and their six children, all healthy Caucasians, donated. In each mother, TCR beta CDR3 reads exceeded 8.5 million; in each child, they numbered approximately 3.3 million. Sequencing revealed no T cell clones that were persistent and microchimeric.

Sequencing input: blood. V is TRBV18 and J is TRBJ1-5; TRBD1 is a possible D gene (6 bases). The clonotype originates from a boy younger than 18 in good health. Here the CDR3 DNA reads TGTGCCAGCTCACCGTACAGGGCTCAGCCCCAGCATTTT. Translating gives CASSPYRAQPQHF.